This T cell receptor beta chain originates from a study of CD8+ T cells in alopecia areata. There are 13 residues in the CDR3. Germline V gene lookup returns CDR1 GTSNPN and CDR2 SVGIG (reference sequence). The treatment: oral pan-JAK inhibitor, 5-10 mg twice daily. Peripheral blood, together with lesional scalp punch biopsies, was collected from alopecia areata patients. In regard to this clone: The target antigen is unknown.

Following RNA extraction, reverse transcription yielded cDNA that acted as the sequencing template. Assay used: immunoSEQ multiplex PCR; TCRdb lists only in-frame clones, some missing. Of about 270,000 clones in the sample, about 60% were seen once. Study observations and caveats: Lesional scalp, especially alopecia totalis/universalis, showed higher clonality than normal scalp. Uncertainty about whether baseline CD8+ expansion is linked to response remains, with one nonresponder.

This chain links TRBV30 with TRBJ2-2; the D gene could be TRBD1 or TRBD2 (5 bases each). This TCR was recovered from a human donor with alopecia areata. The source material was CD4+ T cells sorted from blood, sampled at week 52, from a patient treated with tofacitinib. Here the CDR3 reads CAWGTTYTGELFF. The CDR3 DNA is TGTGCATGGGGGACGACCTACACCGGGGAGCTGTTTTTT.